The sequence of this TCR beta chain was determined in a study of T cell clonotyping in hematopoietic cell transplantation. TCRdb's table, derived via immunoSEQ multiplex PCR, lists solely in-frame clones and lacks some. The sample records 30,000 or so clones, roughly 90% being singletons. V lost 0 bases and J 2 bases, leaving 11 bases between the germline ends. Germline CDR1 and CDR2: MNHNY and SVGAGI (reference sequence). The CDR3 totals 16 residues. The specimen was PBMCs, collected 100 days after allogeneic stem cell transplant. This receptor was identified in a female patient in her fifties or sixties who had an allogeneic stem cell transplant from a related donor, so the T cells may come from the graft donor. Some clones in this sample may be carry-over from other donors' samples. The chain employs TRBV6-6 and TRBJ1-5; D unclear. This CDR3 reads CASSYSRARRNQPQHF. The CDR3 DNA follows: TGTGCCAGCAGTTACTCAAGGGCGCGGCGCAATCAGCCCCAGCATTTT.